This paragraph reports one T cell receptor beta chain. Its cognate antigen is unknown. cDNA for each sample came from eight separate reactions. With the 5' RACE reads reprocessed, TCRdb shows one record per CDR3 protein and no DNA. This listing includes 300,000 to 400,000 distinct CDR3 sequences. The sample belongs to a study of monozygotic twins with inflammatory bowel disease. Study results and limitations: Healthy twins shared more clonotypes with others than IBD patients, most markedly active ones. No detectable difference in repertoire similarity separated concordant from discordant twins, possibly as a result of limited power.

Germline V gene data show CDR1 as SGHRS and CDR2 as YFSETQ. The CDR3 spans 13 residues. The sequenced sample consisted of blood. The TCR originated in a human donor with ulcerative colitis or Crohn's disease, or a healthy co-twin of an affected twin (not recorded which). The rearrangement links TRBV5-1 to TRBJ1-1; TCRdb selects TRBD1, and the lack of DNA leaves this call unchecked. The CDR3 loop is CASTTGGLAEAFF. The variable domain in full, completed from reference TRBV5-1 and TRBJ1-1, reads KAGVTQTPRYLIKTRGQQVTLSCSPISGHRSVSWYQQTPGQGLQFLFEYFSETQRNKGNFPGRFSGRQFSNSRSEMNVSTLELGDSALYLCASTTGGLAEAFFGQGTRLTVV.